These 23 T cell receptor beta chains were all obtained from the same sample, sequenced in a study of shared clonotypes between healthy human individuals. Clones were sequenced by immunoSEQ multiplex PCR, and TCRdb holds only the in-frame ones, with some missing. Here the sample spans some 2.1 million clones, 85% to 95% being singletons. Sequenced input: naive CD4+ T cells sorted from blood. Subset described: CD45RA+ positively selected. All receptors come from a man aged 18 to 30 in good health.

This chain links TRBV5-6 with TRBJ2-1; D perhaps matches TRBD1 (6 bases). The CDR3 extends over 12 amino acids. V was trimmed by 3 bases and J by 15 bases, leaving 16 bases between them. Per germline, CDR1 SGHDT and CDR2 YYEEEE. In nucleotides, the CDR3 is TGTGCCAGCAGCTCACAGGGAAGGGTGCGGTTCTTC. Its translation is CASSSQGRVRFF.

The chain joins TRBV7-8 to TRBJ2-7; the D is unclear. Germline CDR1 and CDR2: SGHVS and FQNEAQ. This CDR3 has 13 amino acids. V lost 4 bases and J 6 bases, leaving 13 bases between the germline ends. CDR3 DNA sequence: TGTGCCAGCAGCTCGCTCCCTAGAGCCGAGCAGTACTTC. This gives the protein CASSSLPRAEQYF.

This clone has just one count. The J gene is TRBJ2-1, the V gene TRBV11-2, with D maybe TRBD1 (6 bases). Trimming removed 5 bases from V and 4 bases from J, with 9 bases in between. CDR3 length: 13 amino acids. Germline loops: CDR1 SGHAT, CDR2 FQNNGV. The CDR3: CASSPDSYNEQFF. The CDR3 DNA reads TGTGCCAGCAGCCCGGACAGTTACAATGAGCAGTTCTTC.

The chain joins TRBV5-4 to TRBJ2-2; 8 nucleotides align to TRBD1. V trimming: 4 bases; J trimming: 3 bases; junction bases outside the gene matches: 5. The CDR3 runs 15 residues. Germline assignment: CDR1 SGHNT and CDR2 YYREEE (reference sequence). Here the CDR3 reads CASSRPGQDTGELFF. CDR3 bases: TGTGCCAGCAGCCGGCCGGGACAGGACACCGGGGAGCTGTTTTTT. Variable domain in full (rest from reference TRBV5-4 and TRBJ2-2): ETGVTQSPTHLIKTRGQQVTLRCSSQSGHNTVSWYQQALGQGPQFIFQYYREEENGRGNFPPRFSGLQFPNYSSELNVNALELDDSALYLCASSRPGQDTGELFFGEGSRLTVL.

The chain recombines TRBV10-3 with TRBJ2-1; tentative D call: TRBD1 (6 bases). The CDR3 contains 15 residues. Germline CDR1 and CDR2: ENHRY and SYGVKD. V shed 6 bases and J shed 8 bases, with 20 bases lying between them. DNA for the CDR3: TGTGCCATCAGGGGGGCCGGGTCCACCACCGATGAGCAGTTCTTC. This codes for CAIRGAGSTTDEQFF.

This chain links TRBV6-5 with TRBJ1-2, with D tentatively TRBD1 (6 bases). V was cut by 7 bases and J by 7 bases, with 19 bases left in between. Germline loops: CDR1 MNHEY, CDR2 SVGAGI. There are 14 residues in the CDR3. The CDR3: CASKRGVEVSGYTF. CDR3 in DNA: TGTGCCAGCAAAAGGGGGGTAGAAGTGAGTGGCTACACCTTC.

The chain couples TRBV7-9 to TRBJ2-7; the match to TRBD2 covers 8 bases. Germline V gene sequence: CDR1 SEHNR, CDR2 FQNEAQ (reference sequence). This CDR3 contains 15 residues. Losses at the gene ends were 5 bases for V and 2 bases for J; bases not matched to a gene: 8. Here the CDR3 reads CASSPAGTRAYEQYF. The CDR3 nucleotides are TGTGCCAGCAGCCCCGCGGGGACTAGAGCCTACGAGCAGTACTTC.

The V gene is TRBV28, the J gene TRBJ1-5, with 7 bases identical to TRBD1. This CDR3 is built from 16 residues. Germline V lookup: CDR1 MDHEN, CDR2 SYDVKM. V was pared by 4 bases and J by 3 bases, with 9 bases of the junction left unmatched. The CDR3 loop is CASSSPGQDLNQPQHF. The CDR3 nucleotides are TGTGCCAGCAGTTCCCCAGGACAGGATCTCAATCAGCCCCAGCATTTT.

This clone was seen a single time. CDR3 residues: CASSGGAKAAPLETQYF. As DNA, the CDR3 is TGTGCCAGCAGTGGGGGGGCAAAAGCGGCACCCTTGGAGACCCAGTACTTC. The rearrangement joins TRBV6-1 to TRBJ2-5, with D possibly called TRBD1 or TRBD2 (6 bases each). Between the trimmed V and J ends, which lost 4 bases and 5 bases, there was a span of 23 bases. CDR1 and CDR2 from the germline V gene are MNHNS and SASEGT. The CDR3 extends over 17 amino acids.

V gene TRBV28 combines with J gene TRBJ1-1; a possible D gene is TRBD1 (5 bases). Per germline, CDR1 MDHEN and CDR2 SYDVKM. V lost 7 bases to trimming and J lost 4 bases, with 16 bases between them. This CDR3 is 14 amino acids long. The CDR3 coding sequence is TGTGCCAGCACCTCCCAGCCCGGGGCCACTGAAGCTTTCTTT. It encodes CASTSQPGATEAFF.

The chain couples TRBV28 to TRBJ1-3, with D perhaps TRBD1 (6 bases). V dropped 8 bases and J dropped 4 bases, with 12 bases sitting between them. Germline V gives CDR1 MDHEN, CDR2 SYDVKM. CDR3 length equals 13 residues. The CDR3 DNA reads TGTGCCAGCTTAGGGGGAAGGGGAAACACCATATATTTT. Its protein product is CASLGGRGNTIYF.

Comment on this clone: One end of the junction varies from germline; a read error may be responsible. The rearrangement links TRBV7-7 to TRBJ2-1; D gene ambiguous. CDR1 and CDR2 (germline): SSHAT, FNYEAQ (reference sequence). This CDR3 is built from 15 residues. The CDR3 DNA sequence: TGTGCTAGCAGCCCAGAGGCAGCCACTTACAATGAGCAGTTCTTC. It specifies CASSPEAATYNEQFF.

J is TRBJ1-6 and V is TRBV6-5, with 7 bases identical to TRBD1. The CDR3 runs to 14 residues. The J segment lost 10 bases and the V segment lost 4 bases, leaving 7 bases of the junction unmatched. Germline V gene sequence: CDR1 MNHEY, CDR2 SVGAGI. The CDR3 region is CASSSTGAGSPLHF. CDR3 coding DNA: TGTGCCAGCAGTTCCACAGGGGCGGGATCACCCCTCCACTTT.

The chain has TRBV7-9 and TRBJ2-2; D is unresolved. This CDR3 comprises 17 residues. V was pared by 1 base and J by 3 bases, with 15 bases between. The germline V gene encodes CDR1 SEHNR and CDR2 FQNEAQ (reference sequence). The CDR3 here is CASSLVLLGEDTGELFF. As DNA, the CDR3 is TGTGCCAGCAGCTTAGTCCTCCTGGGCGAGGACACCGGGGAGCTGTTTTTT.

This clone has a single count. The chain is built from TRBV9 and TRBJ2-3, with D uncertain. The CDR3 covers 15 residues. V lost 0 bases and J 3 bases, leaving 11 bases between the germline ends. The germline CDR1 and CDR2 sequences are SGDLS and YYNGEE. CDR3 in amino acids: CASSVGPRETDTQYF. The CDR3 nucleotides read TGTGCCAGCAGCGTAGGTCCCCGTGAAACAGATACGCAGTATTTT.

As regards this clone: Its ends do not fully match the called genes, so a read error is possible. This chain links TRBV7-7 with TRBJ2-1, with TRBD2 matching over 10 bases. This CDR3 has 17 residues. Germline CDR1 SSHAT, CDR2 FNYEAQ (reference sequence). The CDR3 spells CASSLVYQAGGMDEQFF. The CDR3 DNA reads TGTGCTAGCAGCTTGGTTTATCAAGCGGGAGGGATGGATGAGCAGTTCTTC.

The chain employs TRBV7-2 and TRBJ2-3; D possibly corresponds to TRBD2 (6 bases). Trimming shortened V by 2 bases and J by 3 bases, and 15 bases separated the two germline ends. The CDR3 extends over 16 amino acids. From germline, CDR1 is SGHTA and CDR2 FQGNSA. CDR3 in amino acids: CASSLRRRAGTDTQYF. CDR3 nucleotides: TGTGCCAGCAGCTTAAGACGGAGGGCGGGAACAGATACGCAGTATTTT.

This chain joins TRBV25-1 and TRBJ1-3, with a tentative D call TRBD1 (6 bases). Looked up from germline, CDR1 is MGHDK and CDR2 is SYGVNS. Trimming took off 7 bases at V and 2 bases at J, with 12 bases between the two ends. CDR3 length: 14 residues. The CDR3 DNA sequence: TGTGCCAGCAAAAGGACAGCCGCTGGAAACACCATATATTTT. This gives the protein CASKRTAAGNTIYF.

The chain is built from TRBV6-1 and TRBJ2-3, with TRBD2 identical over 10 bases. Germline V gives CDR1 MNHNS, CDR2 SASEGT. This CDR3 is built from 15 residues. V trimming: 6 bases; J trimming: 4 bases; junction bases outside the gene matches: 7. CDR3 nucleotides: TGTGCCAGCAGCCCGGGTCTAGCGGGAGCAGATACGCAGTATTTT. Translated: CASSPGLAGADTQYF.

The gene calls are TRBV7-9 and TRBJ2-7; possibly TRBD1 for D (5 bases). V dropped 1 base and J dropped 6 bases, with 13 bases sitting between them. The germline V gene encodes CDR1 SEHNR and CDR2 FQNEAQ (reference sequence). This CDR3 is 14 amino acids long. The CDR3 is CASSLEGVGSEQYF. DNA of the CDR3: TGTGCCAGCAGCTTAGAAGGGGTGGGTAGCGAGCAGTACTTC. The full variable domain, in which reference TRBV7-9 and TRBJ2-7 provide the parts outside the CDR3, is DTGVSQNPRHKITKRGQNVTFRCDPISEHNRLYWYRQTLGQGPEFLTYFQNEAQLEKSRLLSDRFSAERPKGSFSTLEIQRTEQGDSAMYLCASSLEGVGSEQYFGPGTRLTVT.

The chain is built from TRBV19 and TRBJ2-5; 8 positions match TRBD2. Germline V gives CDR1 LNHDA, CDR2 SQIVND (reference sequence). There are 14 residues in the CDR3. The junction had 3 bases not matched to a gene; V was cut back by 2 bases and J by 4 bases. CDR3 in amino acids: CASSIPGRAETQYF. The CDR3 DNA reads TGTGCCAGTAGTATACCCGGGAGGGCAGAGACCCAGTACTTC.

The chain combines TRBV11-2 with TRBJ1-1; 7 bases align to TRBD1. CDR1 SGHAT and CDR2 FQNNGV come from the germline V gene. The CDR3 is 14 amino acids. Trimming removed 0 bases from V and 4 bases from J; junction bases left unmatched: 2. CDR3 DNA sequence: TGTGCCAGCAGCTTAGATCCAGGGGGCACTGAAGCTTTCTTT. Protein product: CASSLDPGGTEAFF.

This rearrangement joins TRBV10-3 to TRBJ1-2; no clear D. Per the germline V gene, CDR1 is ENHRY and CDR2 is SYGVKD. Trimming took 3 bases from V and 6 from J, leaving 8 bases between them. The CDR3 covers 12 residues. CDR3 amino acids: CAISDPVDGYTF. The CDR3, as DNA: TGTGCCATCAGTGACCCGGTTGATGGCTACACCTTC.